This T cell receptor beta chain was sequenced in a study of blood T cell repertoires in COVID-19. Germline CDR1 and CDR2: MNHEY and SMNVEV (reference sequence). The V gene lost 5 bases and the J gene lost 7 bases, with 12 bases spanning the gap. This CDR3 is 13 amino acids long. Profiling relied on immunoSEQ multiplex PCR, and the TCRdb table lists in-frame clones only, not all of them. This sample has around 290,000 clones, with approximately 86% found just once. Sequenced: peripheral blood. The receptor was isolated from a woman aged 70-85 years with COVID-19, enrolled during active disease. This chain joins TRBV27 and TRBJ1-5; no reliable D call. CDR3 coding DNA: TGTGCCAGCAGTGCCCGCGGTGGACAGCCCCAGCATTTT. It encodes CASSARGGQPQHF.